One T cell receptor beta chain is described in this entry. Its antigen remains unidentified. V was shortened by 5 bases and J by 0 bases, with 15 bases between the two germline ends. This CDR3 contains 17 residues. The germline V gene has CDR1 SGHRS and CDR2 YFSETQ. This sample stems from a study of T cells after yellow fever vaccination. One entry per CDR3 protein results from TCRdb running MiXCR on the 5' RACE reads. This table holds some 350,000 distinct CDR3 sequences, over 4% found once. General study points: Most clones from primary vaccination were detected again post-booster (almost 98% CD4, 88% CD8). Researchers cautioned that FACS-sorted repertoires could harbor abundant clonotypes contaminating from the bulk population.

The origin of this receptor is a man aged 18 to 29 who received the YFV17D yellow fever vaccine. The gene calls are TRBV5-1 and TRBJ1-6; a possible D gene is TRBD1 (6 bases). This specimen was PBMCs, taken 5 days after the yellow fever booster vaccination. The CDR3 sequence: CASRVTGASSYNSPLHF. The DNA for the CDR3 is TGCGCCAGCAGGGTGACAGGTGCGAGCTCCTATAATTCACCCCTCCACTTT.